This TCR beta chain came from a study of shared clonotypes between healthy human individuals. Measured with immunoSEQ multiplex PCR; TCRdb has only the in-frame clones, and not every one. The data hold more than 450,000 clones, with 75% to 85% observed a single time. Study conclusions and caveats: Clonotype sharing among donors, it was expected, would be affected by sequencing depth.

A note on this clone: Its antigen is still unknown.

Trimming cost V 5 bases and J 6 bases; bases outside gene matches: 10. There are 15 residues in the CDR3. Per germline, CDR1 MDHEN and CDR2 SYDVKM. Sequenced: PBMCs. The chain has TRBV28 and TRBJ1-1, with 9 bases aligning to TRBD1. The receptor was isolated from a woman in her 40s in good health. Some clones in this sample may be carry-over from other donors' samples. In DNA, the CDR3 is TGTGCCAGCAGTCCCCCTACAGGGGGCTTCCCTGAAGCTTTCTTT. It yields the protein CASSPPTGGFPEAFF.